Listed here are 2 T cell receptor beta chains from one sample, sequenced in a study of cytomegalovirus exposure and HLA in healthy donors. The PCR made use of 60 Vbeta and 13 Jbeta primers. Profiling relied on immunoSEQ multiplex PCR, and the TCRdb table lists in-frame clones only, not all of them. The repertoire includes some 90,000 clones, 76% of them detected once, and 3% to 3.5% sits in the top ten. Sequencing input: PBMCs. All receptors derive from a man aged 40-55 years in good health and CMV-seronegative.

The V call is TRBV9, the J call TRBJ1-1; 11 bases are shared with TRBD1. The V segment lost 4 bases and the J segment 0 bases; nucleotides outside the gene matches: 5. From germline, CDR1 is SGDLS and CDR2 YYNGEE. This CDR3 is 16 amino acids long. The CDR3: CASSQGQGALNTEAFF. Here the CDR3 DNA reads TGTGCCAGCAGCCAAGGACAGGGGGCATTGAACACTGAAGCTTTCTTT. Drawing the rest from reference TRBV9 and TRBJ1-1, the complete variable domain is DSGVTQTPKHLITATGQRVTLRCSPRSGDLSVYWYQQSLDQGLQFLIQYYNGEERAKGNILERFSAQQFPDLHSELNLSSLELGDSALYFCASSQGQGALNTEAFFGQGTRLTVV.

In DNA, the CDR3 is TGTGCCAGCAGCCCGGGACAGACCTTCTTCACAGATACGCAGTATTTT. Protein sequence: CASSPGQTFFTDTQYF. The chain links TRBV14 to TRBJ2-3, with 7 bases that match TRBD1. Trimming cost V 4 bases and J 2 bases; bases outside gene matches: 9. The CDR3 runs to 16 residues. CDR1 SGHDN and CDR2 FVKESK come from the germline V gene.